The next 20 T cell receptor beta chains were all read from a single sample in a study of T cell responses to AZD1222 COVID-19 vaccine. TCRdb's table, derived via immunoSEQ multiplex PCR, lists solely in-frame clones and lacks some. The sample contains about 110,000 clones, around 93% of which appear only once. The specimen comprised peripheral blood, sampled on day 0 of AZD1222 vaccination. The receptor source for this set is an adult in good health.

V is TRBV6-5 and J is TRBJ1-6; tentative D call: TRBD1 (5 bases). The CDR3 sequence is 16 residues long. Looked up from germline, CDR1 is MNHEY and CDR2 is SVGAGI. V lost 2 bases and J lost 0, with 8 bases in between. CDR3 loop: CASSYDSGSYNSPLHF. The CDR3 nucleotides read TGTGCCAGCAGTTACGACAGTGGCTCCTATAATTCACCCCTCCACTTT.

The chain employs TRBV4-1 and TRBJ1-3; no reliable D call. Trimming took 0 bases from V and 7 from J, leaving 13 bases between them. CDR1 MGHRA and CDR2 YSYEKL come from the germline V gene. The CDR3 extends over 15 amino acids. The CDR3 nucleotides read TGCGCCAGCAGCCAAGACCCCTCCGAAGGCAACACCATATATTTT. Translating it yields CASSQDPSEGNTIYF.

The sample holds one count of this clone. This sequence joins TRBV19 and TRBJ2-5; TRBD1 or TRBD2 may be the D gene (5 bases each). Germline CDR1 and CDR2: LNHDA and SQIVND (reference sequence). This CDR3 region has 14 residues. Between the trimmed V and J ends, which lost 5 bases and 4 bases, there was a span of 14 bases. Here the CDR3 reads CASSQGVRGETQYF. The CDR3 DNA reads TGTGCCAGTAGTCAAGGGGTGAGGGGAGAGACCCAGTACTTC.

V and J are TRBV10-1 and TRBJ2-1, with D perhaps TRBD2 (6 bases). CDR3 length: 15 residues. Germline-derived CDR1 and CDR2 are WNHNN and SYGVQD (reference sequence). V lost 5 bases and J lost 8, with 19 bases in between. In nucleotides, the CDR3 is TGCGCCAGCAGTACGGCGGGGCACAGCGAGGATGAGCAGTTCTTC. Translated, it gives CASSTAGHSEDEQFF.

V and J are TRBV29-1 and TRBJ2-1, with a possible D match to TRBD2 (7 bases). V gave up 7 bases and J gave up 8 bases, with 21 bases separating them. CDR1 is SQVTM and CDR2 is ANQGSEA in the germline V gene. CDR3 length: 14 amino acids. The CDR3, as DNA: TGCAGCGCTAGAGGGGGGGCTAGTGGCGATGAGCAGTTCTTC. Amino acid sequence: CSARGGASGDEQFF.

V is TRBV6-1 and J is TRBJ2-3, with no clear D. Per germline, CDR1 MNHNS and CDR2 SASEGT. V was pared by 0 bases and J by 2 bases, with 9 bases between. The CDR3 spans 15 residues. Here the CDR3 reads CASSEAVQITDTQYF. CDR3 in DNA: TGTGCCAGCAGTGAAGCGGTCCAGATCACAGATACGCAGTATTTT.

On this clone: One end of the junction fails to match germline, which may point to a read error. V is TRBV14 and J is TRBJ2-5, with TRBD1 identical over 11 bases. CDR3 size: 15 residues. The germline V gene has CDR1 SGHDN and CDR2 FVKESK. The CDR3 DNA sequence: TGTGCCAGCAGCCAAGGGACAGGGGGCGATTCCCCCAGGGACTTC. This translates into CASSQGTGGDSPRDF.

V and J are TRBV12-3 or TRBV12-4 and TRBJ1-1, with no clear D. This CDR3 is built from 13 residues. V lost 7 bases and J 2 bases, leaving 11 bases between the germline ends. CDR3 coding DNA: TGTGCCAGCACCTCTTGGGATAACACTGAAGCTTTCTTT. Its protein product is CASTSWDNTEAFF.

This rearrangement joins TRBV4-2 to TRBJ2-3; no firm D call. The germline CDR1 and CDR2 sequences are LGHNA and YNFKEQ. CDR3 length: 14 amino acids. The germline V and J ends were trimmed by 0 bases and 1 base, with 5 bases remaining between them. CDR3 nucleotide sequence: TGTGCCAGCAGCCAAGATATACGCACAGATACGCAGTATTTT. This sequence encodes CASSQDIRTDTQYF.

This chain links TRBV20-1 with TRBJ2-7, with a possible D match to TRBD2 (5 bases). This CDR3 comprises 14 residues. Trimming stripped 3 bases from V and 2 bases from J, with 14 bases between. Germline CDR1 is DFQATT and CDR2 is SNEGSKA (reference sequence). The CDR3 is CSASRTHATYEQYF. The CDR3, as DNA: TGCAGTGCTAGTCGGACTCATGCAACCTACGAGCAGTACTTC.

The chain employs TRBV7-8 and TRBJ2-7; TRBD2 is a possible D gene (6 bases). Trimming removed 2 bases from V and 2 bases from J, with 16 bases in between. The length of the CDR3 is 16 residues. Germline CDR1 reads SGHVS; CDR2 reads FQNEAQ. CDR3 in amino acids: CASSLNPPGATYEQYF. CDR3 in DNA: TGTGCCAGCAGCTTAAACCCCCCGGGAGCGACCTACGAGCAGTACTTC.

The chain joins TRBV18 to TRBJ2-7, with D tentatively TRBD1 (5 bases). V was pared by 5 bases and J by 0 bases, with 14 bases between. Germline V gene data show CDR1 as KGHSH and CDR2 as LQKENI. The CDR3 covers 15 residues. CDR3 residues: CASSTTGESSYEQYF. The CDR3 DNA is TGTGCCAGCTCAACTACAGGTGAGAGCTCCTACGAGCAGTACTTC.

The chain uses TRBV6-5 and TRBJ2-1; no reliable D call. Germline assignment: CDR1 MNHEY and CDR2 SVGAGI. CDR3 length: 11 residues. Trimming cost V 4 bases and J 15 bases, with 13 bases left between them. CDR3 residues: CASSWVGMTFF. The DNA for the CDR3 is TGTGCCAGCAGTTGGGTAGGGATGACGTTCTTC.

This chain links TRBV6-6 with TRBJ1-5; D uncertain. CDR3 length: 15 amino acids. V gave up 0 bases and J gave up 4 bases, with 10 bases separating them. Germline assignment: CDR1 MNHNY and CDR2 SVGAGI (reference sequence). CDR3 amino acids: CASSYSMAENQPQHF. CDR3 coding DNA: TGTGCCAGCAGTTACTCGATGGCAGAGAATCAGCCCCAGCATTTT.

V usage is TRBV27 and J usage is TRBJ2-3; maybe TRBD2 (6 bases). The CDR3 sequence is 13 residues long. The germline V gene has CDR1 MNHEY and CDR2 SMNVEV (reference sequence). Trimming removed 7 bases from V and 6 bases from J, with 14 bases in between. Here the CDR3 reads CASKVGGPDTQYF. DNA for the CDR3: TGTGCCAGCAAGGTGGGAGGACCCGATACGCAGTATTTT.

The J gene is TRBJ2-4, the V gene TRBV9; no clear D gene. The CDR3 has 15 residues. V lost 0 bases to trimming and J lost 0 bases, with 7 bases between them. Germline V gives CDR1 SGDLS, CDR2 YYNGEE. The CDR3 is CASSVGRSAKNIQYF. CDR3 DNA sequence: TGTGCCAGCAGCGTAGGTCGATCAGCCAAAAACATTCAGTACTTC.

The V gene is TRBV15, the J gene TRBJ2-1; 8 bases match TRBD2. CDR1 LNHNV and CDR2 YYDKDF come from the germline V gene (reference sequence). Trimming at V came to 0 bases and at J to 6 bases, leaving 13 bases not matched to a gene. The CDR3 consists of 18 residues. The CDR3 nucleotides read TGTGCCACCAGCAGAGATCGAGGTGGCAGCGGGAGTCGCAATGAGCAGTTCTTC. Protein product: CATSRDRGGSGSRNEQFF.

V is TRBV2 and J is TRBJ1-2; TRBD1 agrees at 10 bases. The germline CDR1 and CDR2 sequences are SNHLY and FYNNEI. CDR3 length equals 13 residues. The V gene end was trimmed by 6 bases and the J gene end by 4 bases; junction bases not matched to a gene: 2. DNA of the CDR3: TGTGCCAGCAGCGGGACAGGGGTCTATGGCTACACCTTC. Amino acids: CASSGTGVYGYTF.

The chain joins TRBV7-2 to TRBJ1-2; D is perhaps TRBD1 (6 bases). This CDR3 contains 15 residues. V was cut by 5 bases and J by 4 bases, with 17 bases left in between. Germline V gene sequence: CDR1 SGHTA, CDR2 FQGNSA. DNA of the CDR3: TGTGCCAGCAGCCCAGCCCGGACAGACCTCTATGGCTACACCTTC. Amino acid sequence: CASSPARTDLYGYTF.

This rearrangement joins TRBV25-1 to TRBJ1-1; no clear D gene. Germline CDR1 MGHDK, CDR2 SYGVNS. V lost 1 base to trimming and J lost 1 base, with 7 bases between them. This CDR3 has 14 residues. CDR3 DNA sequence: TGTGCCAGCAGTGAATTGATAGGGAACACTGAAGCTTTCTTT. Encoded protein: CASSELIGNTEAFF.